This passage covers 7 T cell receptor beta chains from one sample sequenced in a study of neoadjuvant nivolumab and ipilimumab in lung cancer. TCRdb's table, derived via immunoSEQ multiplex PCR, lists solely in-frame clones and lacks some. Of 40,000 to 60,000 clones detected, approximately 90% appear once; the ten largest clones hold approximately 3.7%. The input for sequencing was blood, taken before neoadjuvant nivolumab, alone or with ipilimumab. The receptors come from an adult with non-small cell lung cancer. Some clones in this sample may be carry-over from other donors' samples.

V usage is TRBV29-1 and J usage is TRBJ2-1; 13 nucleotides align to TRBD2. Losses at the gene ends were 4 bases for V and 6 bases for J; bases not matched to a gene: 6. Germline V CDR1 and CDR2: SQVTM, ANQGSEA. This CDR3 contains 15 residues. The CDR3 region is CSVALWTSGSNEQFF. The CDR3 DNA reads as TGCAGCGTTGCCCTCTGGACTAGCGGGAGCAATGAGCAGTTCTTC.

This chain joins TRBV19 and TRBJ2-7; 7 bases agree with TRBD1. The length of the CDR3 is 13 residues. CDR1 is LNHDA and CDR2 is SQIVND in the germline V gene (reference sequence). V was pared by 8 bases and J by 1 base, with 5 bases of the junction left unmatched. CDR3 DNA: TGTGCCAGTGCCCCGGGACAGTCCTACGAGCAGTACTTC. This gives the protein CASAPGQSYEQYF. Full variable domain (rest looked up from reference TRBV19 and TRBJ2-7): DGGITQSPKYLFRKEGQNVTLSCEQNLNHDAMYWYRQDPGQGLRLIYYSQIVNDFQKGDIAEGYSVSREKKESFPLTVTSAQKNPTAFYLCASAPGQSYEQYFGPGTRLTVT.

The chain couples TRBV25-1 to TRBJ2-1; D not resolved. The CDR3 is 11 residues long. Per the germline V gene, CDR1 is MGHDK and CDR2 is SYGVNS. With 1 base removed from V and 6 bases from J, the gap between germline ends came to 1 base. DNA for the CDR3: TGTGCCAGCAGTGAATTCAATGAGCAGTTCTTC. Translating it yields CASSEFNEQFF.

The chain combines TRBV6-5 with TRBJ2-3; 14 positions agree with TRBD2. The CDR3 consists of 16 residues. Germline values: CDR1 MNHEY, CDR2 SVGAGI. Trimming took 2 bases from V and 5 from J; bases not matched to a gene: 3. The CDR3 DNA reads as TGTGCCAGCAGTTACCGACTAGCGGGAGGGCGAGATACGCAGTATTTT. This encodes CASSYRLAGGRDTQYF.

The J gene is TRBJ1-1, the V gene TRBV6-6, with D uncertain. Germline CDR1 MNHNY, CDR2 SVGAGI (reference sequence). The V end was cut by 4 bases, the J end by 6 bases, with 12 bases between. This CDR3 is built from 13 residues. The CDR3 loop is CASSSPGRPEAFF. CDR3 nucleotides: TGTGCCAGCAGTTCCCCGGGTCGGCCTGAAGCTTTCTTT.

The chain uses TRBV7-2 and TRBJ2-7; D is ambiguous. The CDR3 runs to 12 residues. Germline V gene lookup returns CDR1 SGHTA and CDR2 FQGNSA. Trimming cost V 5 bases and J 3 bases, with 8 bases left between them. The chain's CDR3 is CASSADDYEQYF. CDR3 DNA: TGTGCCAGCAGCGCGGACGACTACGAGCAGTACTTC.

The V gene is TRBV5-5, the J gene TRBJ1-5; no clear D. This CDR3 has 15 amino acids. Looked up from germline, CDR1 is SGHKS and CDR2 is YYEKEE (reference sequence). Trimming took off 0 bases at V and 0 bases at J, with 7 bases between the two ends. In nucleotides, the CDR3 is TGTGCCAGCAGCTTGGGGGTTAATAGCAATCAGCCCCAGCATTTT. Protein sequence: CASSLGVNSNQPQHF.